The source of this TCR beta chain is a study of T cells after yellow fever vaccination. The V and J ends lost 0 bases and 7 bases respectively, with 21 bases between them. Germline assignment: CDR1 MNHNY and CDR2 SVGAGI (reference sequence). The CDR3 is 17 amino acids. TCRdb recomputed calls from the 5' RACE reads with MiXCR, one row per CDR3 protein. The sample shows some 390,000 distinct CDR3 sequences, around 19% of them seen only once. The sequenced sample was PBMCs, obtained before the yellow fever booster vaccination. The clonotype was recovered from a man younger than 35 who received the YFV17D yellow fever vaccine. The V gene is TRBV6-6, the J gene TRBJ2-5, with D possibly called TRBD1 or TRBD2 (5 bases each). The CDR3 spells CASSYSTRATFGGTQYF. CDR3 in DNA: TGTGCCAGCAGTTACTCGACCCGGGCCACTTTTGGGGGGACCCAGTACTTC.